This TCR beta chain emerged from a study of T cell changes during pregnancy in multiple sclerosis. With 6 bases clipped from V and 5 bases from J, the junction kept 10 bases outside the gene matches. The CDR3 consists of 16 residues. From germline, CDR1 is SEHNR and CDR2 FQNEAQ (reference sequence). Profiling relied on immunoSEQ multiplex PCR, and the TCRdb table lists in-frame clones only, not all of them. The repertoire has around 58,000 clones, over 75% of them found once; the top ten carry 0.8% to 1%. The gene calls are TRBV7-9 and TRBJ2-2; 9 bases agree with TRBD2. The sequence came from a female donor with multiple sclerosis, enrolled in a pregnancy study. Source: peripheral blood, taken before pregnancy. As DNA, the CDR3 is TGTGCCAGCAGTATCCAGAGCGGGGGGCCAACCGGGGAGCTGTTTTTT. It is translated as CASSIQSGGPTGELFF.